The 4 T cell receptor beta chains below all came from one sample that was sequenced in a study of untreated major depressive disorder. Overall study findings and caveats: Depressed patients' CD4+ T cells carried increased TRBV05-01 (Vbeta 5.1) usage versus control CD4+ T cells.

Profiled with immunoSEQ multiplex PCR; TCRdb holds only in-frame clones, not every one. The table lists about 25,000 clones, about nine tenths of them singletons. Their target antigens are unknown. Sequencing input: CD4+ T cells from PBMCs. The receptors originated from a woman in her thirties with major depressive disorder.

This clone turned up a few times. The chain recombines TRBV5-1 with TRBJ2-2, with TRBD1 as a possible D gene (5 bases). CDR1 and CDR2 from the germline V gene are SGHRS and YFSETQ. V was trimmed by 0 bases and J by 6 bases, leaving 12 bases between them. The CDR3 is made up of 15 amino acids. The CDR3 reads CASSLELLGAGELFF. The CDR3 nucleotides are TGCGCCAGCAGCTTGGAACTCCTAGGGGCCGGGGAGCTGTTTTTT.

The V gene is TRBV6-5, the J gene TRBJ1-1; tentatively, D is TRBD1 (5 bases). With 2 bases removed from V and 0 bases from J, the gap between germline ends came to 13 bases. The V gene's germline CDR1 is MNHEY and CDR2 SVGAGI. The CDR3 sequence is 16 residues long. The CDR3 loop reads CASSYPPGGLNTEAFF. As DNA, the CDR3 is TGTGCCAGCAGTTACCCCCCCGGGGGATTGAACACTGAAGCTTTCTTT.

The rearrangement joins TRBV10-3 to TRBJ1-2; 7 bases line up with TRBD1. CDR1 and CDR2 (germline): ENHRY, SYGVKD. V shed 4 bases, J shed 7 bases, and the junction held 9 bases outside the gene matches. CDR3 length: 14 residues. The CDR3 is CAISVPVSGGGYTF. DNA of the CDR3: TGTGCCATCAGTGTACCGGTATCAGGGGGTGGCTACACCTTC.

The chain links TRBV28 to TRBJ2-7, with D unclear. This CDR3 has 11 amino acids. V lost 5 bases, J lost 6 bases, and 8 bases lay in between. CDR1 and CDR2 (germline): MDHEN, SYDVKM. CDR3 loop: CASSAYREQYF. The CDR3 region has the DNA TGTGCCAGCAGTGCGTATCGCGAGCAGTACTTC. Based on the CDR3 plus reference TRBV28 and TRBJ2-7, the full variable domain is DVKVTQSSRYLVKRTGEKVFLECVQDMDHENMFWYRQDPGLGLRLIYFSYDVKMKEKGDIPEGYSVSREKKERFSLILESASTNQTSMYLCASSAYREQYFGPGTRLTVT.